A selection of T cell receptor beta chains follows, all from one sample in a study of T cells in Graves' hyperthyroidism and ophthalmopathy. TCRdb re-called the multiplex PCR reads through MiXCR, storing one row per CDR3 protein. The data contain fewer than 800,000 distinct CDR3 sequences, around 15% of them singletons. Sequencing was carried out using blood. The receptors were gathered from a man between 18 and 35 years old with Graves' hyperthyroidism. The CDR3 runs from the conserved cysteine through the conserved F or W. D genes are given only for firm matches. Size tells how often a clone was seen (once, few, many) or the class of an expanded clone, and some rows leave it out.

clone_size,d_call,j_call,v_call,cdr3_nt,cdr3_aa
few,NA,TRBJ2-7,TRBV4-2,TGTGCCAGCAGCCAAGCCATGGGACTTGCCTACGAGCAGTACTTC,CASSQAMGLAYEQYF
NA,NA,TRBJ2-1,TRBV11-2,TGTGCCAGCAGCTTAGTGGGGGCAAACAATGAGCAGCTCTTC,CASSLVGANNEQLF
many,TRBD2,TRBJ2-1,TRBV20-1,TGCAGTGCTAGAGGGCTTCTAGCGGGAAACAATGAGCAGTTCTTC,CSARGLLAGNNEQFF
NA,NA,TRBJ2-1,TRBV19,TGTGCCAGTAGTATACACCCGACTAAGCCGCTATACAATGAGCAGTTCTTC,CASSIHPTKPLYNEQFF
few,NA,TRBJ1-2,TRBV4-3,TGCGCCAGCAGCCAAGAAATCGGGGACGGCTACACCTTC,CASSQEIGDGYTF
NA,NA,TRBJ1-1,TRBV2,TGTGCCAGCAGTGAGGGGGGCGGGTACACTGAAGCTTTCTTT,CASSEGGGYTEAFF
NA,NA,TRBJ2-1,TRBV18,TGTGCCAGCTCCCTTAGCCAGAGCTCCTACAATGAGCAGTTCTTC,CASSLSQSSYNEQFF
few,TRBD1,TRBJ2-1,TRBV7-2,TGTGCCAGCAGCCAAGACAGGGGGGAATACAATGAGCAGTTCTTC,CASSQDRGEYNEQFF
NA,NA,TRBJ2-4,TRBV24-1,TGTGCCACCAGTGATCCGCGGGACGGATTCAACATTCAGTACTTC,CATSDPRDGFNIQYF
NA,NA,TRBJ2-5,TRBV28,TGTGCCAGCAGTACGACATGGGCTGGCGAGACCCAGTACTTC,CASSTTWAGETQYF
many,NA,TRBJ1-1,TRBV7-3,TGTGCCAGCAGCTTAACGATAGACGGGGGCCCCGAGAGAGCTTTCTTT,CASSLTIDGGPERAFF
NA,TRBD1,TRBJ1-5,TRBV7-2,TGTGCCAGCAGCTTAGGGACAGGGGGCGCGGGACAGCCCCAGCATTTT,CASSLGTGGAGQPQHF
NA,TRBD2,TRBJ2-3,TRBV30,TGTGCCCGGGAGGACGGAGGGAATACGCAGTATTTT,CAREDGGNTQYF
many,NA,TRBJ2-7,TRBV11-3,TGTGCCAGCAGCGGGCCGAACTCCTACGAGCAGTACTTC,CASSGPNSYEQYF
many,TRBD2,TRBJ2-3,TRBV18,TGTGCCAGCTCACCACGTCGGCGGGAGGAAGATACGCAGTATTTT,CASSPRRREEDTQYF
many,TRBD2,TRBJ2-7,TRBV13,TGTGCCAGCAGCTCACCGGGACTAGGTTCCTACGAGCAGTACTTC,CASSSPGLGSYEQYF
few,TRBD2,TRBJ2-7,TRBV11-3,TGTGCCAGCAGCGGGGAGGGCGTGGAGCAGTACTTC,CASSGEGVEQYF
many,NA,TRBJ1-2,TRBV2,TGTGCCAGCAGTGAGGGTGGCGGATCCTATGGCTACACCTTC,CASSEGGGSYGYTF
many,TRBD2,TRBJ2-3,TRBV20-1,TGCAGTGCTCGGCTAGCGGGATTCTCAGATACGCAGTATTTT,CSARLAGFSDTQYF
few,TRBD2,TRBJ2-3,TRBV7-8,TGTGCCAGCAGCCCTTGGGAGGGAAGCACAGATACGCAGTATTTT,CASSPWEGSTDTQYF
many,NA,TRBJ2-7,TRBV2,TGTGCCAGCAGGACGGTCGGCTACGAGCAGTACTTC,CASRTVGYEQYF
NA,NA,TRBJ2-1,TRBV12-3/TRBV12-4,TGTGCCAGCAGTCCCGGGTCGATTTGGGTATTTGGCAATGAGCAGTTCTTC,CASSPGSIWVFGNEQFF
NA,NA,TRBJ2-7,TRBV9,TGTGCCAGCAGCGGGCGGGCAGCCTACTCCTACGAGCAGTACTTC,CASSGRAAYSYEQYF
few,NA,TRBJ1-4,TRBV4-1,TGCGCCAGCAGCTCTTTGTGGACCCGTAATGAAAAACTGTTTTTT,CASSSLWTRNEKLFF
many,TRBD1,TRBJ1-1,TRBV30,TGTGCCGGGACGACAGGGCTATTGGCTTTCTTT,CAGTTGLLAFF
many,NA,TRBJ2-1,TRBV7-3,TGTGCCAGCAGCCTCGGACTGTACAATGAGCAGTTCTTC,CASSLGLYNEQFF
NA,NA,TRBJ2-7,TRBV7-2,TGTGCCAGCAGCTCCCGGGGAGCTTTACCCTACGAGCAGTACTTC,CASSSRGALPYEQYF
NA,NA,TRBJ2-3,TRBV7-2,TGTGCCAGCAGCTTGCACAGGGAAGATACGCAGTATTTT,CASSLHREDTQYF
many,NA,TRBJ1-2,TRBV9,TGTGCCAGCGGGGAAGCTAACTATGGCTACACCTTC,CASGEANYGYTF
few,TRBD2,TRBJ2-7,TRBV12-3/TRBV12-4,TGTGCCAGCAGCCAGGGGACTAGCGGGAGGGGTAGCTCCTACGAGCAGTACTTC,CASSQGTSGRGSSYEQYF
few,TRBD1,TRBJ1-4,TRBV20-1,TGCAGTGCTAGAGATCGTCTCGGGACAGGGGGAGAAAAACTGTTTTTT,CSARDRLGTGGEKLFF
few,TRBD1,TRBJ2-5,TRBV18,TGTGCCAGCTCACCGGGACAGGGACCAGCCCTTCAAGAGACCCAGTACTTC,CASSPGQGPALQETQYF
NA,TRBD1,TRBJ2-3,TRBV10-1,TGCGCCAGCAGTGAGTCCTACAGGGGAAATACGCAGTATTTT,CASSESYRGNTQYF
NA,TRBD1,TRBJ2-1,TRBV20-1,TGCAGTGCAAGACAGGGGGCGAGGGACTACAATGAGCAGTTCTTC,CSARQGARDYNEQFF
few,TRBD2,TRBJ2-5,TRBV29-1,TGCAGCGTTGAGAGGGCGGGAGTAGAGGAGACCCAGTACTTC,CSVERAGVEETQYF
NA,NA,TRBJ2-2,TRBV27,TGTGCCAGCAGTTCAAAGAACCACAGGGACACCGGGGAGCTGTTTTTT,CASSSKNHRDTGELFF
few,NA,TRBJ1-1,TRBV29-1,TGCAGCGCCCCTGAGGACGCCACGGCCACTGAAGCTTTCTTT,CSAPEDATATEAFF
many,TRBD2,TRBJ2-7,TRBV20-1,TGCAGTGCTGCAACCGGGGGGACCTACGAGCAGTACTTC,CSAATGGTYEQYF
NA,TRBD2,TRBJ2-1,TRBV7-3,TGTGCCAGCAGCTTTCGGACTAGCGGAGATGAGCAGTTCTTC,CASSFRTSGDEQFF
NA,NA,TRBJ2-3,TRBV5-1,TGCGCCAGCCTAGCGCCGAGCACAGATACGCAGTATTTT,CASLAPSTDTQYF
many,TRBD1,TRBJ2-7,TRBV7-9,TGTGCCAGCAGCCCCCGACAGGGCCCCGAGCAGTACTTC,CASSPRQGPEQYF
NA,TRBD2,TRBJ2-2,TRBV28,TGTGCCAGCAGTTTAACGGGACTAGCGGGGGACGGGGAGCTGTTTTTT,CASSLTGLAGDGELFF
NA,NA,TRBJ2-1,TRBV20-1,TGCAGTGCTAGAGCGGAGGGACATGAGCAGTTCTTC,CSARAEGHEQFF
many,NA,TRBJ2-1,TRBV12-3/TRBV12-4,TGTGCCAGCGCCGTTTTTAACGTGAATGAGCAGTTCTTC,CASAVFNVNEQFF
many,NA,TRBJ2-2,TRBV5-1,TGCGCCAGCAGCCCCCAGGGTTACACCGGGGAGCTGTTTTTT,CASSPQGYTGELFF
many,NA,TRBJ2-1,TRBV30,TGTGCCTGGGACAGGGGATTGGGGGGGAGTAATGAGCAGTTCTTC,CAWDRGLGGSNEQFF
few,NA,TRBJ2-2,TRBV11-3,TGTGCCAGCAGCTTAGAGGAGATTACCGGGGAGCTGTTTTTT,CASSLEEITGELFF
many,NA,TRBJ1-1,TRBV6-6,TGTGCCAGCAGTTACGACAGACACACTGAAGCTTTCTTT,CASSYDRHTEAFF
once,TRBD1,TRBJ1-4,TRBV12-5,TGTGCTAGTGGTCCAGCAGGGGGCTCTAATGAAAAACTGTTTTTT,CASGPAGGSNEKLFF
many,NA,TRBJ2-2,TRBV10-3,TGTGCCATCAGTGAGTTGACAGGAACCGGGGAGCTGTTTTTT,CAISELTGTGELFF
many,NA,TRBJ1-6,TRBV7-2,TGTGCCAGCAGCTTAGCTCAGGGCGAACCCCTCCACTTT,CASSLAQGEPLHF
NA,NA,TRBJ2-1,TRBV28,TGTGCCAGCAGTCCCCGTTCGGAGAGCTCCTACAATGAGCAGTTCTTC,CASSPRSESSYNEQFF
many,TRBD2,TRBJ2-3,TRBV18,TGTGCCAGCTCACCATCAATAGCGGGAGAAGATACGCAGTATTTT,CASSPSIAGEDTQYF
few,NA,TRBJ2-7,TRBV28,TGTGCCAGCAGCGAACAGGGATCTCTCCTCGAGCAGTACTTC,CASSEQGSLLEQYF
few,NA,TRBJ2-2,TRBV28,TGTGCCAGCAGTTTATCGGCGAGGGGCTCCGGGGAGCTGTTTTTT,CASSLSARGSGELFF
few,NA,TRBJ1-2,TRBV12-5,TGTGCTAGTGGTTTGGCCTCTAACTATGGCTACACCTTC,CASGLASNYGYTF
many,NA,TRBJ1-5,TRBV12-3/TRBV12-4,TGTGCCAGCAGCATCCAGGGAGTTGGGAGCAATCAGCCCCAGCATTTT,CASSIQGVGSNQPQHF
few,TRBD2,TRBJ2-7,TRBV20-1,TGCAGTGCTAGATCAAATCCCTTGACTAGCGGGAGGGCCCACGAGCAGTACTTC,CSARSNPLTSGRAHEQYF
NA,TRBD1,TRBJ2-1,TRBV15,TGTGCCACCAGCAGAGATTGGGGACAGTCCTACAATGAGCAGTTCTTC,CATSRDWGQSYNEQFF
many,TRBD2,TRBJ2-7,TRBV11-2,TGTGCCAGCAGCTTAATGACTAGCGGGCTCAGCGAGCAGTACTTC,CASSLMTSGLSEQYF